The clone carrying this T cell receptor beta chain was detected only a few times. The antigen is not known. For repertoire sequencing, the TCR beta CDR3 regions were amplified from RNA transcripts. First-round RT-PCR used HTBI primers; second-round multiplex PCR followed. TCRdb reprocessed the multiplex PCR reads via MiXCR and lists one record per CDR3 protein. The table lists around 520,000 distinct CDR3 sequences, under 45% of them singletons, with about 4.2% in the top ten. Ages of hyperthyroidism patients ran from 18 to 65, and their diagnoses were new, under 2 months' duration. Trimming at V came to 4 bases and at J to 0 bases, leaving 5 bases not matched to a gene. The CDR3 totals 15 residues. CDR1 is SQVTM and CDR2 is ANQGSEA in the germline V gene. The data were obtained in a study of Graves' ophthalmopathy and Graves' hyperthyroidism. Study-level findings and limits: Blood shared most expanded thyroid clonotypes above 0.001 frequency.

Sequencing input: peripheral blood or thyroid tissue (not recorded which). The clonotype comes from an adult man with Graves' hyperthyroidism. The chain uses TRBV29-1 and TRBJ2-7; 11 positions match TRBD2. The CDR3 spells CSVGLAGGSSYEQYF. CDR3 DNA: TGCAGCGTTGGTTTAGCGGGAGGGAGCTCCTACGAGCAGTACTTC.